These 17 T cell receptor beta chains share one sample of origin, sequenced in a study of CD8+CD57+ T cells in acquired aplastic anemia. Researchers used genomic DNA as the template to profile TCR beta VDJ and CDR3. In TCRdb, the reads were re-called with MiXCR into one record per CDR3 protein. The table records around 170,000 distinct CDR3 sequences, around 60% of them present only once. Input material: sorted CD4+, CD8+, or CD8+CD57+ T cells (not recorded which) from PBMCs. These receptor sequences come from a human donor in good health.

This clonotype appeared a few times. V gene TRBV20-1 combines with J gene TRBJ2-1, with D possibly being TRBD1 or TRBD2 (6 bases each). The CDR3 has 14 residues. Germline values: CDR1 DFQATT, CDR2 SNEGSKA (reference sequence). V was clipped by 6 bases and J by 7 bases, with 19 bases between them. The CDR3 DNA reads TGCAGTGCCTCGGAGGGGGGCGAGGGGAATGAGCAGTTCTTC. Translating it yields CSASEGGEGNEQFF.

This chain uses TRBV19 with TRBJ2-5; 10 nucleotides agree with TRBD1. The CDR3 sequence is 14 residues long. Germline V gene sequence: CDR1 LNHDA, CDR2 SQIVND (reference sequence). V shed 6 bases and J 3 bases; nucleotides not matched to a gene: 4. CDR3 coding DNA: TGTGCCAGTAGGATGACAGGGGGCAAAGAGACCCAGTACTTC. As protein: CASRMTGGKETQYF.

This clonotype has only a few counts. The rearrangement joins TRBV15 to TRBJ1-1, with D perhaps matching TRBD1 (6 bases). Germline CDR1 and CDR2: LNHNV and YYDKDF (reference sequence). Trimming cost V 0 bases and J 8 bases, with 7 bases left between them. The CDR3 covers 12 residues. In DNA, the CDR3 is TGTGCCACCAGCAGAGAGGACAGAGAAGCTTTCTTT. This sequence encodes CATSREDREAFF.

Concerning this clonotype: The junction shows a germline mismatch at one end, possibly a read error. The rearrangement joins TRBV10-3 to TRBJ1-4; 7 nucleotides align to TRBD1. This CDR3 spans 15 amino acids. Germline V gene sequence: CDR1 ENHRY, CDR2 SYGVKD. This CDR3 is CAISDLGTVGERLFF. DNA for the CDR3: TGTGCCATCAGTGACCTTGGGACAGTCGGTGAAAGACTGTTTTTT.

CDR3 DNA: TGCGCCAGCGACCTGGGATCGACAGGGGGCAGCAGCTACGAGCAGTACTTC. This gives the protein CASDLGSTGGSSYEQYF. V is TRBV5-1 and J is TRBJ2-7; 10 bases align to TRBD1. V was clipped by 7 bases and J by 3 bases; unmatched bases: 16. The CDR3 totals 17 residues. Germline V gene data show CDR1 as SGHRS and CDR2 as YFSETQ. Based on the CDR3 plus reference TRBV5-1 and TRBJ2-7, the full variable domain is KAGVTQTPRYLIKTRGQQVTLSCSPISGHRSVSWYQQTPGQGLQFLFEYFSETQRNKGNFPGRFSGRQFSNSRSEMNVSTLELGDSALYLCASDLGSTGGSSYEQYFGPGTRLTVT.

This clonotype has only a few counts. The rearrangement joins TRBV19 to TRBJ1-3; no firm D call. CDR1 is LNHDA, CDR2 SQIVND, per germline (reference sequence). V lost 9 bases and J lost 4, with 13 bases in between. The CDR3 spans 13 residues. CDR3 region: CASARTAGNTIYF. The CDR3 DNA is TGTGCCAGCGCGCGGACGGCAGGAAACACCATATATTTT.

This clonotype was recorded at least ten times. The chain has TRBV20-1 and TRBJ2-7; D not certain. CDR3 size: 13 residues. CDR1 and CDR2 (germline): DFQATT, SNEGSKA (reference sequence). Trimming took 5 bases from V and 3 from J, leaving 14 bases between them. CDR3 nucleotides: TGCAGTGCTCAGTCTGCGGTCGGCTACGAGCAGTACTTC. Amino acids: CSAQSAVGYEQYF.

V usage is TRBV15 and J usage is TRBJ1-2; no definite D call. CDR1 and CDR2 from the germline V gene are LNHNV and YYDKDF (reference sequence). Trimming cost V 3 bases and J 4 bases, with 3 bases left between them. The CDR3 length is 11 residues. The CDR3 is CATSSSYGYTF. The CDR3 DNA reads TGTGCCACCAGCAGTTCCTATGGCTACACCTTC. The variable domain in full, with the rest retrieved from reference TRBV15 and TRBJ1-2, is DAMVIQNPRYQVTQFGKPVTLSCSQTLNHNVMYWYQQKSSQAPKLLFHYYDKDFNNEADTPDNFQSRRPNTSFCFLDIRSPGLGDTAMYLCATSSSYGYTFGSGTRLTVV.

The chain combines TRBV20-1 with TRBJ2-5; D is perhaps TRBD1 or TRBD2 (5 bases each). This CDR3 region has 16 residues. CDR1 and CDR2 (germline): DFQATT, SNEGSKA (reference sequence). V was trimmed by 3 bases and J by 1 base, leaving 18 bases between them. CDR3: CSARGPGRVRQETQYF. The CDR3 region has the DNA TGCAGTGCTAGGGGGCCGGGGCGGGTCCGCCAAGAGACCCAGTACTTC.

The chain recombines TRBV6-6 with TRBJ2-5, with unresolved D. Germline V gives CDR1 MNHNY, CDR2 SVGAGI (reference sequence). There are 12 residues in the CDR3. Trimming removed 2 bases from V and 6 bases from J, with 7 bases in between. CDR3 bases: TGTGCCAGCAGTTACGTGGGAAAGACCCAGTACTTC. As protein: CASSYVGKTQYF.

This chain connects TRBV2 to TRBJ2-7, with D perhaps matching TRBD1 (5 bases). Per germline, CDR1 SNHLY and CDR2 FYNNEI. The CDR3 runs 15 residues. Trimming cost V 4 bases and J 0 bases, with 13 bases left between them. In DNA, the CDR3 is TGTGCCAGCAGTGGCCGACAGCTGAGCTCCTACGAGCAGTACTTC. Protein sequence: CASSGRQLSSYEQYF.

This clonotype was seen more than once but under ten times. The rearrangement uses TRBV9 and TRBJ2-7; D is possibly TRBD2 (7 bases). The CDR3 consists of 15 residues. Trimming took off 0 bases at V and 5 bases at J, with 15 bases between the two ends. CDR1 is SGDLS and CDR2 is YYNGEE in the germline V gene. CDR3 coding DNA: TGTGCCAGCAGCGTAGTAGGGGGGGGCCCCAACGAGCAGTACTTC. Protein: CASSVVGGGPNEQYF.

The chain joins TRBV10-3 to TRBJ1-3; no firm D call. There are 13 residues in the CDR3. Germline values: CDR1 ENHRY, CDR2 SYGVKD. Trimming took 4 bases from V and 0 from J, leaving 4 bases between them. The CDR3 DNA is TGTGCCATCAGTGGCAACTCTGGAAACACCATATATTTT. It translates to CAISGNSGNTIYF.

The chain employs TRBV7-2 and TRBJ1-2; a possible D gene is TRBD1 (6 bases). CDR1 and CDR2 (germline): SGHTA, FQGNSA. Trimming took off 4 bases at V and 2 bases at J, with 14 bases between the two ends. The CDR3 has 15 residues. Written as DNA, the CDR3 is TGTGCCAGCAGCTGGGAACCGGGACAAAACTATGGCTACACCTTC. Translating gives CASSWEPGQNYGYTF.

The chain employs TRBV11-3 and TRBJ2-7; 10 bases fit TRBD1. CDR3 size: 15 residues. J gave up 6 bases and V 5 bases, and 10 bases lay outside the gene matches. Germline V gene data show CDR1 as SGHNT and CDR2 as YENEEA. In DNA, the CDR3 is TGTGCCAGCAGCGTTGCCGGGACAGGGGATGCCGAGCAGTACTTC. This sequence encodes CASSVAGTGDAEQYF.

The chain has TRBV9 and TRBJ2-7, with TRBD2 identical over 13 bases. CDR1 is SGDLS, CDR2 YYNGEE, per germline. The CDR3 is made up of 16 amino acids. V was clipped by 3 bases and J by 1 base; unmatched bases: 4. The CDR3 reads CASSAGLAGASYEQYF. CDR3 nucleotide sequence: TGTGCCAGCAGCGCCGGACTAGCGGGGGCATCCTACGAGCAGTACTTC.

The chain combines TRBV28 with TRBJ2-1; TRBD2 matches 8 bases. CDR3 length equals 14 residues. With 2 bases clipped from V and 4 bases from J, the junction kept 1 base outside the gene matches. The germline CDR1 and CDR2 sequences are MDHEN and SYDVKM. The CDR3 here is CASSLTGGYNEQFF. CDR3 nucleotides: TGTGCCAGCAGTTTAACGGGAGGGTACAATGAGCAGTTCTTC.